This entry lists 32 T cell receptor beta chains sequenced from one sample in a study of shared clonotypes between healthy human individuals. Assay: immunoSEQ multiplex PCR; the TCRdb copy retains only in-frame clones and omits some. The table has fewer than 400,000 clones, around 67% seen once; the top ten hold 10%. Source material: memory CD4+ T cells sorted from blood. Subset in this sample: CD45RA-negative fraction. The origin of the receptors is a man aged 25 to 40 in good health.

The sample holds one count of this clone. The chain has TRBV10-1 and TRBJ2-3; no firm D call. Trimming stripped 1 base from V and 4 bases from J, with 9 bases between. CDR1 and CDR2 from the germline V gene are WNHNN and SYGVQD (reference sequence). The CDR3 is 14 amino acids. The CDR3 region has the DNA TGCGCCAGCAGTGAGTTTGAGGACGCAGATACGCAGTATTTT. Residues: CASSEFEDADTQYF.

CDR3 residues: CASSLGQGGFYNEQFF. The DNA for the CDR3 is TGCGCCAGCAGCTTGGGACAGGGGGGCTTCTACAATGAGCAGTTCTTC. The chain is built from TRBV5-1 and TRBJ2-1; TRBD1 aligns across 9 bases. CDR1 is SGHRS and CDR2 is YFSETQ in the germline V gene. The CDR3 length is 16 residues. The ends lost 0 bases at V and 3 bases at J; junction bases unmatched: 4.

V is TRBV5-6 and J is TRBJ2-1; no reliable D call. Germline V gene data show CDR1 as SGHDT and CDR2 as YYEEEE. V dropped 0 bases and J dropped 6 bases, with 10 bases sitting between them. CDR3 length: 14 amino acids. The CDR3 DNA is TGTGCCAGCAGCTTGGGGGGTAGGTTCAATGAGCAGTTCTTC. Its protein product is CASSLGGRFNEQFF.

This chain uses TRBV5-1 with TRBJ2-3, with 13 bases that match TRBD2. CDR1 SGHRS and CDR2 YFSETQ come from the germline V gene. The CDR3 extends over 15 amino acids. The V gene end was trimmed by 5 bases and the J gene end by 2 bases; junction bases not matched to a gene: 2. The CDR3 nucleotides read TGCGCCAGCAGGGGGACTAGCGGGACCACAGATACGCAGTATTTT. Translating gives CASRGTSGTTDTQYF. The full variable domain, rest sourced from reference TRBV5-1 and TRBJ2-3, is KAGVTQTPRYLIKTRGQQVTLSCSPISGHRSVSWYQQTPGQGLQFLFEYFSETQRNKGNFPGRFSGRQFSNSRSEMNVSTLELGDSALYLCASRGTSGTTDTQYFGPGTRLTVL.

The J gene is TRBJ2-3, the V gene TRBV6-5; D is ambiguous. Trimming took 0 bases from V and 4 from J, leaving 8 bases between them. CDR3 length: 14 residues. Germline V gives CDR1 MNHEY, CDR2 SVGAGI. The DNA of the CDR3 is TGTGCCAGCAGTTACTCGAAAGCCTCAGATACGCAGTATTTT. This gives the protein CASSYSKASDTQYF.

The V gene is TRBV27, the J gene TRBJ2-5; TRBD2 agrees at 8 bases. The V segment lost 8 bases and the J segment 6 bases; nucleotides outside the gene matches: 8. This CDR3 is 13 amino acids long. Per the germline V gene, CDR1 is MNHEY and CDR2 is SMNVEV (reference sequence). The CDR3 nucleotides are TGTGCCAGCGCGGGGGGTCTCCTGCAGACCCAGTACTTC. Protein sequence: CASAGGLLQTQYF.

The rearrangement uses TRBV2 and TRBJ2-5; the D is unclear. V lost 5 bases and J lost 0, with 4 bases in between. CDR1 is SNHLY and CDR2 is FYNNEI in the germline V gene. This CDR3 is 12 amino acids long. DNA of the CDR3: TGTGCCAGCAGTCAGAACCAAGAGACCCAGTACTTC. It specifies CASSQNQETQYF.

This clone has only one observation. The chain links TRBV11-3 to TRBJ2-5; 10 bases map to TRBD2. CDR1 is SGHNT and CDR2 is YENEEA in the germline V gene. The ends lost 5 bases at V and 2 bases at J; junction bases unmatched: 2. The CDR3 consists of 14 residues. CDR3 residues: CASSVTSGQETQYF. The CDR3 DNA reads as TGTGCCAGCAGCGTGACTAGCGGGCAAGAGACCCAGTACTTC.

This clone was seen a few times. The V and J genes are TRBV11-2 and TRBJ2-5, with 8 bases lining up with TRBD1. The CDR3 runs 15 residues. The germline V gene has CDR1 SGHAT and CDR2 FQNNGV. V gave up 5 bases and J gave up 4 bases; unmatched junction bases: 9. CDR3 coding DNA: TGTGCCAGCAGCGACGGGACAGGAACCGTAGAGACCCAGTACTTC. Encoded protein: CASSDGTGTVETQYF.

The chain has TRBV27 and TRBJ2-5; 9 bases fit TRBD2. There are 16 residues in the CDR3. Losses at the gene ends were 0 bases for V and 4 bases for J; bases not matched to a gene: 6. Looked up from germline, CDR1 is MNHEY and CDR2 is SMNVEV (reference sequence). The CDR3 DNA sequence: TGTGCCAGCAGTTTATCTCTTAGCGGGAGAAGAGAGACCCAGTACTTC. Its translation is CASSLSLSGRRETQYF.

The CDR3 sequence: CASSERIRNPYGYTF. DNA of the CDR3: TGTGCCAGCAGTGAACGGATCCGGAACCCCTATGGCTACACCTTC. This sequence joins TRBV6-1 and TRBJ1-2; no definite D call. Germline lookup yields CDR1 MNHNS and CDR2 SASEGT. The CDR3 has 15 amino acids. The ends were cut back, 2 bases at V and 4 bases at J, with 14 bases in the middle.

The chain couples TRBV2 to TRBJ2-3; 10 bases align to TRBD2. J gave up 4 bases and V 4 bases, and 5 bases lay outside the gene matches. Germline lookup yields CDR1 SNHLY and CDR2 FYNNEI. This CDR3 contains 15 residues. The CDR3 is CASSGLAGAADTQYF. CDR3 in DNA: TGTGCCAGCAGTGGTCTAGCGGGAGCGGCAGATACGCAGTATTTT.

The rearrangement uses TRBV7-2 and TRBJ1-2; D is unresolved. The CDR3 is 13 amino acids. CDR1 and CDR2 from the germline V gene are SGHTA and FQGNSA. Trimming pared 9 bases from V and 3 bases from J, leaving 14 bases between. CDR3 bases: TGTGCCAGTGCTCCTCCGGGCCACTATGGCTACACCTTC. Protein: CASAPPGHYGYTF. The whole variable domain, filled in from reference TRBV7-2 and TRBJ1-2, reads GAGVSQSPSNKVTEKGKDVELRCDPISGHTALYWYRQSLGQGLEFLIYFQGNSAPDKSGLPSDRFSAERTGGSVSTLTIQRTQQEDSAVYLCASAPPGHYGYTFGSGTRLTVV.

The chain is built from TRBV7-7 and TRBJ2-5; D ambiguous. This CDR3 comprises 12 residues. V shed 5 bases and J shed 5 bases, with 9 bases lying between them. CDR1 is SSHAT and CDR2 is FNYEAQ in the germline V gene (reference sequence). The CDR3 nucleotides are TGTGCCAGCAGCCCAAACCGGGAGACCCAGTACTTC. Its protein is CASSPNRETQYF. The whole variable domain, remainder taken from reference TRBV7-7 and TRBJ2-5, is GAGVSQSPRYKVTKRGQDVTLRCDPISSHATLYWYQQALGQGPEFLTYFNYEAQPDKSGLPSDRFSAERPEGSISTLTIQRTEQRDSAMYRCASSPNRETQYFGPGTRLLVL.

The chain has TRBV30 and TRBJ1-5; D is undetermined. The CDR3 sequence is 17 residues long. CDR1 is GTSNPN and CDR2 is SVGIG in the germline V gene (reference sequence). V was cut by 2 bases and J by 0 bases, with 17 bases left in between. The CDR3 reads CAWSLKRGLTSNQPQHF. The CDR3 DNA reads TGTGCCTGGAGTTTAAAGCGTGGACTCACTAGCAATCAGCCCCAGCATTTT.

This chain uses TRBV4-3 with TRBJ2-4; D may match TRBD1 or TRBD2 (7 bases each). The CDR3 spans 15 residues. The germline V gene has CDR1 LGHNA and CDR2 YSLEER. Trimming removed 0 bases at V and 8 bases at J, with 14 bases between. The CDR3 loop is CASSQDARGRDIQYF. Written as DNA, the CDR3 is TGCGCCAGCAGCCAAGATGCCAGGGGGAGGGACATTCAGTACTTC.

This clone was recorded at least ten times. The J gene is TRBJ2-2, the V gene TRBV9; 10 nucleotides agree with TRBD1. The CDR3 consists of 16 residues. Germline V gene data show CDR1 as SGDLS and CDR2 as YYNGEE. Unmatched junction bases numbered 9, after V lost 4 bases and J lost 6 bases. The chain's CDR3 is CASSPHDRGRPGELFF. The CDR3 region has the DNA TGTGCCAGCAGCCCGCACGACAGGGGGCGTCCCGGGGAGCTGTTTTTT.

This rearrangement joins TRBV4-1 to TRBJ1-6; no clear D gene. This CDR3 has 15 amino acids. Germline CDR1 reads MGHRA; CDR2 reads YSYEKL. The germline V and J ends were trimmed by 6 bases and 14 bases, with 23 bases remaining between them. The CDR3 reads CASSTGADGLVALHF. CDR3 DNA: TGCGCCAGCAGTACCGGTGCGGACGGCCTTGTGGCCCTCCACTTT.

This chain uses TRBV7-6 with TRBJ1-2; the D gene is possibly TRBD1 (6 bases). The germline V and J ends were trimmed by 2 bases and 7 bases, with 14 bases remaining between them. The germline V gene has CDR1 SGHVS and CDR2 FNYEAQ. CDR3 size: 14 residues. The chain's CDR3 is CASSLLGHSGGYTF. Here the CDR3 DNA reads TGTGCCAGCAGCTTACTGGGACATAGTGGTGGCTACACCTTC. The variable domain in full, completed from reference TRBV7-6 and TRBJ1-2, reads GAGVSQSPRYKVTKRGQDVALRCDPISGHVSLYWYRQALGQGPEFLTYFNYEAQQDKSGLPNDRFSAERPEGSISTLTIQRTEQRDSAMYRCASSLLGHSGGYTFGSGTRLTVV.

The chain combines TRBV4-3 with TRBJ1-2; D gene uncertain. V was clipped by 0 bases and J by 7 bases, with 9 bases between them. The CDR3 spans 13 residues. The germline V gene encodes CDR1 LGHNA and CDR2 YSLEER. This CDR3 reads CASSQERIGGYTF. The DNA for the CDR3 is TGCGCCAGCAGCCAAGAGCGGATTGGTGGCTACACCTTC.

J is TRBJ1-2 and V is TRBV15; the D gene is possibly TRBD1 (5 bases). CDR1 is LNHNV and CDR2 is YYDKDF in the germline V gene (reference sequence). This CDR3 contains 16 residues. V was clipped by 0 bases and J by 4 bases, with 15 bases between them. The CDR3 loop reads CATSRDRSGRFYGYTF. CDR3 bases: TGTGCCACCAGCAGAGACCGTTCGGGACGGTTCTATGGCTACACCTTC.

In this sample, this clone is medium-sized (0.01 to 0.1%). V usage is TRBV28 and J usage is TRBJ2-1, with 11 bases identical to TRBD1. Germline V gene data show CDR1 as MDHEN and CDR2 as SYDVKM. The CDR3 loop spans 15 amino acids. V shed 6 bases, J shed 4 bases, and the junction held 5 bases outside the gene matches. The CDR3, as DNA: TGTGCCAGCAGGGGGACAGGGGGACGTTACAATGAGCAGTTCTTC. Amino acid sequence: CASRGTGGRYNEQFF.

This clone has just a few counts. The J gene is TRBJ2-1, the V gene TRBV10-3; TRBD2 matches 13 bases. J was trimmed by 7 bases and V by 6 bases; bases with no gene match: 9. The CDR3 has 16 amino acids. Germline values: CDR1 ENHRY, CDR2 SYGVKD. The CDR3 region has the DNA TGTGCCATCAGATTACCCGGGACTAGCGGGATAAATGAGCAGTTCTTC. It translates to CAIRLPGTSGINEQFF.

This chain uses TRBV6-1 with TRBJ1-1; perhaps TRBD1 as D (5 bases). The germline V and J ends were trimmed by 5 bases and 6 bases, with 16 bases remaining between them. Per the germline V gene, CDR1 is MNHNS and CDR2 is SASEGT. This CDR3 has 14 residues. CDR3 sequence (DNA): TGTGCCAGCAGTTATCCAGGGACTATGGCTGAAGCTTTCTTT. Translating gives CASSYPGTMAEAFF.

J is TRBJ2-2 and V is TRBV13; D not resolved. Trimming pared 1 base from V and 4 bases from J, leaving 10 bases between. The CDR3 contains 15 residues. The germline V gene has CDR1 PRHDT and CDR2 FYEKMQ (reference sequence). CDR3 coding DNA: TGTGCCAGCAGCTTAGTTTCGGGCGGCACCGGGGAGCTGTTTTTT. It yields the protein CASSLVSGGTGELFF.

The CDR3 sequence is CASRTTDANYEQYF. CDR3 sequence (DNA): TGTGCCAGCAGAACGACAGATGCAAACTACGAGCAGTACTTC. The V and J genes are TRBV28 and TRBJ2-7, with D possibly matching TRBD1 (5 bases). The CDR3 extends over 14 amino acids. Germline loops: CDR1 MDHEN, CDR2 SYDVKM. V lost 6 bases and J lost 3, with 15 bases in between.

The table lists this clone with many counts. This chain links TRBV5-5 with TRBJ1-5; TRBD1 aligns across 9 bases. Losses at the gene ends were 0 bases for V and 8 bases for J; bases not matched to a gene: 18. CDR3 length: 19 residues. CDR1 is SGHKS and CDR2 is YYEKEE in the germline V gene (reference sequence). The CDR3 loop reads CASSLVPRTGAGFMEPQHF. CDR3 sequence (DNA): TGTGCCAGCAGCTTGGTCCCTAGGACAGGGGCCGGTTTTATGGAGCCCCAGCATTTT.

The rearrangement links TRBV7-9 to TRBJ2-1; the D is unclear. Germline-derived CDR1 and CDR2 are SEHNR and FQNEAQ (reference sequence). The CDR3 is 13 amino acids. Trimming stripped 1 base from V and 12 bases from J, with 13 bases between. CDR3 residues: CASSLGTFGGQFF. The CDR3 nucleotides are TGTGCCAGCAGCTTAGGCACCTTCGGTGGGCAGTTCTTC.

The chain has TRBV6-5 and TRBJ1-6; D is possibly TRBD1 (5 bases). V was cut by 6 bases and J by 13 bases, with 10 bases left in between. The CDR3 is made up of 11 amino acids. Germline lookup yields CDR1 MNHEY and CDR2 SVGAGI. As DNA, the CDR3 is TGTGCCAGCAGCCACGGGGGGCCCCTCCACTTT. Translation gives CASSHGGPLHF.

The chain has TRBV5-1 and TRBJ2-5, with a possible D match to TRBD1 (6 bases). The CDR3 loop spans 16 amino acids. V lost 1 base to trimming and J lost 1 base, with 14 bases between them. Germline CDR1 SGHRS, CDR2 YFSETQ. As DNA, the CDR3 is TGCGCCAGCAGCTTGTTGGGGACGGACAGCCAAGAGACCCAGTACTTC. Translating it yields CASSLLGTDSQETQYF. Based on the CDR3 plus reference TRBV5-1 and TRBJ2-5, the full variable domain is KAGVTQTPRYLIKTRGQQVTLSCSPISGHRSVSWYQQTPGQGLQFLFEYFSETQRNKGNFPGRFSGRQFSNSRSEMNVSTLELGDSALYLCASSLLGTDSQETQYFGPGTRLLVL.

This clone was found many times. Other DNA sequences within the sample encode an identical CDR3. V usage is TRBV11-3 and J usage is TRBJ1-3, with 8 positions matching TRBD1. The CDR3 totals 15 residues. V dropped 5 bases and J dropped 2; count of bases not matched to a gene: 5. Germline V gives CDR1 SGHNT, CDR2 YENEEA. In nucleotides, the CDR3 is TGTGCCAGCAGCCCAGGACAGGGCCCTGGAAACACCATATATTTT. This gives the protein CASSPGQGPGNTIYF.

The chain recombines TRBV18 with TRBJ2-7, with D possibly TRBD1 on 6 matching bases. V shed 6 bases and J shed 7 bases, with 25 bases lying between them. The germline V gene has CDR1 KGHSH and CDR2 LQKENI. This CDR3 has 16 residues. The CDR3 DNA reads TGTGCCAGCTCGGCACGACCTGCGGCAGGGGTAGGGGAGCAGTACTTC. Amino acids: CASSARPAAGVGEQYF. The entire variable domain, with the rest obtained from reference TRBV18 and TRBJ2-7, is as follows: NAGVMQNPRHLVRRRGQEARLRCSPMKGHSHVYWYRQLPEEGLKFMVYLQKENIIDESGMPKERFSAEFPKEGPSILRIQQVVRGDSAAYFCASSARPAAGVGEQYFGPGTRLTVT.